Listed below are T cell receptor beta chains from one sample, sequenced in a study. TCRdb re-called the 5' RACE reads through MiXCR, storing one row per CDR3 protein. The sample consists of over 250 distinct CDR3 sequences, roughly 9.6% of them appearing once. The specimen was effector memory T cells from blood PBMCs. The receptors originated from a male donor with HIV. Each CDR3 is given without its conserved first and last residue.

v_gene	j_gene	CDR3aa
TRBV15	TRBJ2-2	ATSLSRLYDRGPVTGELF
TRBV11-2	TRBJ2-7	ASTQGSGFSYEQY
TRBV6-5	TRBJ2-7	ASSYSIYGGAYEQY
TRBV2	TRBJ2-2	ASSLTSEAGELF
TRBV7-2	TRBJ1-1	ASSLAVSRQGAEAF
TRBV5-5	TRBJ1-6	ASEFDRGNSPLH
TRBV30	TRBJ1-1	AWSYRFEAF
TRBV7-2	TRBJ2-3	ASSSLPTSGTDTQY
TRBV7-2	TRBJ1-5	ASSSRKGGRIWPQH
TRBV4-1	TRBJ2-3	ASSRTGADTLNTQY
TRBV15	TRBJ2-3	ATSRDRASGRGTDTQY
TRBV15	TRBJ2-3	ATSRGGDSDTQY
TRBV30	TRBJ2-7	ARSVDYEQY
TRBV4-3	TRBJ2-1	ASSQWTSGMIDQF
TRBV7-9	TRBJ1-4	ASAGGLNEKLF
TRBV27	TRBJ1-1	ASSLRGQGSEAF
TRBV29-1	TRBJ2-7	SVRWGDEQY
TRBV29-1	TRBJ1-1	SVDGLGASGLATEAF
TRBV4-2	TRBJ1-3	ASSQEGYSGNTIY
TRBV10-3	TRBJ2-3	AISEGGVWDFYTDTQY
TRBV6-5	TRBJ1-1	ASTSLKAEAF
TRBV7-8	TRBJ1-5	ASSLAGELNQPQH
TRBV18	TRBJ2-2	ASSPGDSTGELF
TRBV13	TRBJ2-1	AVTSGRTYEQF
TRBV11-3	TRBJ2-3	ASSKLAGGLMDTDTQY
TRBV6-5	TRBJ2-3	ASSFGLAGTDTQY
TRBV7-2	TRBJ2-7	ASSLDGNYEQY
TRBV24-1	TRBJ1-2	ATSDSRTGPGDYGYT
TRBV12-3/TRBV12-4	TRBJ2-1	ASQDSSYNEQF
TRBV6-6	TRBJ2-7	ASNPSSTSGMGEQY
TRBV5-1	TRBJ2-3	ASSLGRGLAGAEDTQY
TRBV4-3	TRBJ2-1	ASSQDLGFMRLAGGKDNEQF
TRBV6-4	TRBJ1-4	ASRDGNCF
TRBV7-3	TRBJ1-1	ASSLGLGTEAF
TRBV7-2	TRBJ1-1	ASSPRKAKNTEAF
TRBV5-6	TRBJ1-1	AISLFGGGGSTEAF
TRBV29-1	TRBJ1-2	SVVWGNGYT
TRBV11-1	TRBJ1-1	ASNRGRGRVVTEAF
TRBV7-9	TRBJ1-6	ASSLGSGFYNSPLH
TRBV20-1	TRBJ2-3	SASMRQGDQRGIMWTQY
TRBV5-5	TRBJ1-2	ASSTNSDYGYT
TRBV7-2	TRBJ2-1	ASSPEKWQQF
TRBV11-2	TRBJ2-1	ASSRDRGGNEQF
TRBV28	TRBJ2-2	ASSLGSGELF
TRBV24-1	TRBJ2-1	ATSDLLAGGLTEQF
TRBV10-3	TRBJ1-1	AISESGGTNEAF
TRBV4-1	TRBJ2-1	ASSQIDILSYNEQF
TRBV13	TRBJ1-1	ASSLLALGTEAF
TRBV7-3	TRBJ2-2	ASSLTVDDTGELF
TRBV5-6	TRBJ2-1	ASSLGQLYYNEQF
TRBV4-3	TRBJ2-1	ASSPSWQGANEQF
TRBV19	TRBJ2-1	ASSDTSGGYNEQF